The T cell receptor beta chain under discussion was sequenced for a study of blood T cells in healthy people across ages. Alongside a J-beta primer mix, a sample-barcoded 5' primer served in a second PCR lasting roughly 6 to 11 cycles. Each TCR beta cDNA got a 12-nucleotide random molecular identifier. TCRdb processed the 5' RACE reads anew with MiXCR; each CDR3 protein has one entry. The sample gives approximately 820,000 distinct CDR3 sequences, approximately 48% of which show up once; 15% to 25% is in the top ten. Trimming left V 3 bases short and J 0 bases short, with 5 bases between. This CDR3 contains 13 residues.

The V call is TRBV12-3 or TRBV12-4, the J call TRBJ1-1; D remains unclear. What was sequenced was blood. The origin of this receptor is a man aged 60 to 75 in good health. The CDR3 DNA follows: TGTGCCAGCAGTTTTGCGGTGAACACTGAAGCTTTCTTT. Amino acid sequence: CASSFAVNTEAFF.